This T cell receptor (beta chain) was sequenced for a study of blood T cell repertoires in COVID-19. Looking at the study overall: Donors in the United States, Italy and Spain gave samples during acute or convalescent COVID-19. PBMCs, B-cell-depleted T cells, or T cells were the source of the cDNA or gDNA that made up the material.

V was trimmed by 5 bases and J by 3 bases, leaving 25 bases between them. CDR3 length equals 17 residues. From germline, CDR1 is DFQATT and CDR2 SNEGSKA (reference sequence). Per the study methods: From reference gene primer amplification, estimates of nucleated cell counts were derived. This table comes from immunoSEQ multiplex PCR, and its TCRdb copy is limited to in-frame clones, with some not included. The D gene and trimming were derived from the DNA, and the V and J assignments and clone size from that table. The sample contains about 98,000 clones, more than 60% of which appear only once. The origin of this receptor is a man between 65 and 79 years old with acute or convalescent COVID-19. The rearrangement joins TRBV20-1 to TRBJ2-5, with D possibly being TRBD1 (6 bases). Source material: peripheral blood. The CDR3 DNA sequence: TGCAGTGCTGGTGTAAAGGGGGTAGGGCATATTAAAGAGACCCAGTACTTC. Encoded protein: CSAGVKGVGHIKETQYF.